This entry is about one T cell receptor (beta chain). Source study methods: Amplification of reference gene primers provided the estimated nucleated cell counts. Measured with immunoSEQ multiplex PCR; TCRdb has only the in-frame clones, and not every one. V and J calls and clone size come straight from that table; D and trimming were deduced from the DNA. The sample contains about 280,000 clones, around nine tenths of which appear only once. The entry originates in a study of blood T cell repertoires in COVID-19. Study details: Spain, Italy and the United States supplied samples that represented acute and convalescent COVID-19. Sources were T cells, B-cell-depleted T cells, or PBMCs; the material itself was cDNA or gDNA.

The CDR3 is 16 residues long. From germline, CDR1 is MNHNY and CDR2 SVGAGI (reference sequence). J lost 3 bases, V lost 6 bases, and 4 bases had no gene match. The chain uses TRBV6-6 and TRBJ2-2, with TRBD2 matching 13 bases. The sequence was obtained from a woman aged 40 to 50 who had recovered from COVID-19. The specimen sequenced was peripheral blood. The CDR3 DNA reads as TGTGCCAGCAGCCAAGGGACTAGCGGGGACACCGGGGAGCTGTTTTTT. Protein sequence: CASSQGTSGDTGELFF.